This T cell receptor (beta chain) was found in a study of identical twins. Findings and limits, study-wide: Twins shared out-of-frame alpha sequences with excess low generation probability. The degree of excess twin sharing was weaker in beta out-of-frame sequences.

The CDR3 loop spans 16 amino acids. V gave up 4 bases and J gave up 13 bases, with 26 bases separating them. Germline CDR1 MDHEN, CDR2 SYDVKM. This clonotype was detected a few times. As yet, its antigen is unknown. It was template switching that added a universal primer site, and there were unique molecular identifiers on the cDNA. TCRdb called the 5' RACE reads again in MiXCR, with one record for every CDR3 protein. The table lists 1.5 million or so distinct CDR3 sequences, roughly 35% of them singletons, with about 0.25% in the top ten. Material: cord blood. The rearrangement joins TRBV28 to TRBJ2-1; D possibly uses TRBD1 or TRBD2 (5 bases each). This sequence originates from a newborn girl in good health. The CDR3, as DNA: TGTGCCAGCAGTTCGCTGGGGACCCAAGTGAGGGAGACCCAGTTCTTC. Protein product: CASSSLGTQVRETQFF.